There are a few counts of the clone carrying this TCR beta chain. Its target is unknown. Unexposed donor CD4+ T cells date from about 2011-2018, before the COVID-19 pandemic. The cells were cultured for about ten days before CD4+ T cells were isolated. Testing used SARS-CoV-2 S/N and four cold-coronavirus spikes on unexposed-donor CD4+ T cells, cells permitting. Cultures held about 2 million PBMCs per well with 8.5 to 10 IU/ml IL-2. Germline values: CDR1 SGHRS, CDR2 YFSETQ. The length of the CDR3 is 15 residues. Trimming left V 0 bases short and J 2 bases short, with 11 bases between. These data belong to a study of CD4 T cells in relation to SARS-CoV-2 and coronaviruses. Looking at the study overall: After less than 11 days of antigen culture, PBMC TCR beta CDR3s were sequenced.

The table came from immunoSEQ multiplex PCR; TCRdb's copy has only in-frame clones and leaves some out. Of about 29,000 clones in the sample, less than 80% were seen once. The chain is built from TRBV5-1 and TRBJ1-2; D may be TRBD1 (6 bases). The origin of this receptor is a human donor in good health. Material for sequencing was CD4+ T cells from PBMCs, cultured in vitro. CDR3 residues: CASSLAGQGNYGYTF. For the CDR3, the DNA is TGCGCCAGCAGCTTGGCCGGGCAGGGGAACTATGGCTACACCTTC.